The 21 T cell receptor beta chains below all came from one sample that was sequenced in a study of Ad26.COV2.S vaccination and SARS-CoV-2 variants. Sample treatment: around 19 received Ad26.COV2.S at low or high dose, single or two shots; about five received placebo; per-sample allocation not given. Each sample was drawn 63 days after the first injection (of vaccine or placebo). Sequencing was performed with immunoSEQ multiplex PCR; in TCRdb, only in-frame clones are kept and a portion is missing. The repertoire has around 350,000 clones, 85% of them found once; the top ten carry roughly 3.5%. The specimen was peripheral blood, collected in a trial of Ad26.COV2.S vaccine versus placebo. Every receptor here comes from a person between 18 and 59 years old who received the Ad26.COV2.S COVID-19 vaccine or a placebo.

The rearrangement uses TRBV5-6 and TRBJ2-2; D is perhaps TRBD2 (6 bases). In germline, CDR1 is SGHDT, CDR2 YYEEEE. With 0 bases removed from V and 2 bases from J, the gap between germline ends came to 11 bases. The CDR3 length is 16 residues. The CDR3 DNA reads as TGTGCCAGCAGCTTGGTTCGCGGGGTCAACACCGGGGAGCTGTTTTTT. Encoded protein: CASSLVRGVNTGELFF. Based on the CDR3 plus reference TRBV5-6 and TRBJ2-2, the full variable domain is DAGVTQSPTHLIKTRGQQVTLRCSPKSGHDTVSWYQQALGQGPQFIFQYYEEEERQRGNFPDRFSGHQFPNYSSELNVNALLLGDSALYLCASSLVRGVNTGELFFGEGSRLTVL.

The chain couples TRBV15 to TRBJ1-2; tentative D call: TRBD1 (5 bases). The CDR3 sequence is 14 residues long. From germline, CDR1 is LNHNV and CDR2 YYDKDF (reference sequence). The V and J ends lost 0 bases and 8 bases respectively, with 13 bases between them. The CDR3: CATSRDRGAVGYTF. The CDR3 DNA reads TGTGCCACCAGCAGAGATCGAGGGGCGGTGGGCTACACCTTC.

The V call is TRBV6-5, the J call TRBJ2-2; D unclear. Germline lookup yields CDR1 MNHEY and CDR2 SVGAGI. This CDR3 spans 13 amino acids. Trimming shortened V by 7 bases and J by 5 bases, and 11 bases separated the two germline ends. The CDR3 DNA reads as TGTGCCAGCAAGGTCTTCGGGACCGGGGAGCTGTTTTTT. This encodes CASKVFGTGELFF.

A few counts support this clone. The gene calls are TRBV6-5 and TRBJ2-5; weak D call: TRBD2 (6 bases). V lost 6 bases and J lost 4, with 12 bases in between. Germline CDR1 and CDR2: MNHEY and SVGAGI. The CDR3 is made up of 13 amino acids. Written as DNA, the CDR3 is TGTGCCAGCAGAGTTACGCGGGGAGAGACCCAGTACTTC. Protein sequence: CASRVTRGETQYF.

This sequence joins TRBV7-9 and TRBJ2-7; TRBD1 aligns across 7 bases. Trimming took 7 bases from V and 2 from J; bases not matched to a gene: 8. Germline CDR1 SEHNR, CDR2 FQNEAQ (reference sequence). The CDR3 is 14 residues long. Here the CDR3 reads CASKTADRAYEQYF. CDR3 DNA sequence: TGTGCCAGCAAAACCGCCGACAGGGCCTACGAGCAGTACTTC.

The chain has TRBV3-1 (or the pseudogene TRBV3-2) and TRBJ2-3; D ambiguous. Trimming pared 0 bases from V and 2 bases from J, leaving 15 bases between. The CDR3 contains 17 residues. Per the germline V gene, CDR1 is LGHDT and CDR2 is YNNKEL (reference sequence). CDR3: CASSQDDLQYDTDTQYF. The DNA for the CDR3 is TGTGCCAGCAGCCAAGACGACTTGCAATACGACACAGATACGCAGTATTTT.

The chain links TRBV7-9 to TRBJ2-7, with D unresolved. From germline, CDR1 is SEHNR and CDR2 FQNEAQ (reference sequence). Trimming pared 5 bases from V and 2 bases from J, leaving 13 bases between. The CDR3 extends over 14 amino acids. In DNA form, the CDR3 reads TGTGCCAGCAGCCCCAGTTGGGCCCCCTACGAGCAGTACTTC. This codes for CASSPSWAPYEQYF.

This clone was detected many times. The chain employs TRBV6-4 and TRBJ2-1; D is unclear. V lost 0 bases and J lost 7, with 7 bases in between. Germline values: CDR1 MRHNA, CDR2 SNTAGT. The length of the CDR3 is 13 residues. CDR3 sequence reads: CASSDSIQNEQFF. CDR3 nucleotides: TGTGCCAGCAGTGACTCGATACAGAATGAGCAGTTCTTC.

This clone occurred a few times. V is TRBV19 and J is TRBJ2-7; D call uncertain. Germline V gene lookup returns CDR1 LNHDA and CDR2 SQIVND (reference sequence). V lost 8 bases to trimming and J lost 4 bases, with 15 bases between them. This CDR3 is built from 13 residues. The CDR3 region is CASSSLFWYEQYF. CDR3 DNA sequence: TGTGCCAGTTCGTCACTATTTTGGTACGAGCAGTACTTC.

This clone has only a few counts. The chain carries TRBV5-1 and TRBJ1-4, with a weak D call TRBD1 (6 bases). The germline gives CDR1 SGHRS, CDR2 YFSETQ. The V gene lost 0 bases and the J gene lost 5 bases, with 17 bases spanning the gap. This CDR3 is built from 17 residues. CDR3 nucleotides: TGCGCCAGCAGCTTGGGGACCCTACAGGGAAGGAATGAAAAACTGTTTTTT. It encodes CASSLGTLQGRNEKLFF.

The rearrangement joins TRBV11-3 to TRBJ2-1, with D perhaps being TRBD1 or TRBD2 (6 bases each). Trimming stripped 5 bases from V and 6 bases from J, with 17 bases between. This CDR3 comprises 15 residues. Germline V gives CDR1 SGHNT, CDR2 YENEEA. The CDR3 loop reads CASSPFGGGVNEQFF. The CDR3 DNA reads TGTGCCAGCAGCCCCTTCGGGGGCGGGGTCAATGAGCAGTTCTTC.

The J gene is TRBJ2-5, the V gene TRBV12-3 or TRBV12-4; D gene ambiguous. V was pared by 2 bases and J by 4 bases, with 5 bases between. This CDR3 spans 12 amino acids. This CDR3 reads CASSLLVETQYF. The DNA for the CDR3 is TGTGCCAGCAGTTTATTAGTAGAGACCCAGTACTTC.

The V gene is TRBV7-2, the J gene TRBJ2-3; tentative D call: TRBD2 (5 bases). The V end was cut by 4 bases, the J end by 3 bases, with 17 bases between. Germline CDR1 and CDR2: SGHTA and FQGNSA. The CDR3 sequence is 16 residues long. The CDR3 protein is CASSSPLAGKTDTQYF. The CDR3 DNA reads TGTGCCAGCAGCTCCCCTCTAGCCGGAAAAACAGATACGCAGTATTTT.

This clone appeared once. The rearrangement links TRBV5-8 to TRBJ2-5; TRBD2 aligns across 9 bases. Germline V gene data show CDR1 as SGHTS and CDR2 as YDEGEE. This CDR3 is built from 15 residues. V shed 4 bases and J 4 bases; nucleotides not matched to a gene: 8. CDR3 amino acids: CASSPTGGGAETQYF. CDR3 DNA: TGTGCCAGCAGCCCGACGGGCGGGGGGGCAGAGACCCAGTACTTC.

The CDR3 loop is CSVENTGWETQYF. CDR3 DNA: TGCAGCGTAGAAAATACAGGGTGGGAGACCCAGTACTTC. The chain joins TRBV29-1 to TRBJ2-5; possible D gene TRBD1, 6 bases. Germline V CDR1 and CDR2: SQVTM, ANQGSEA. This CDR3 contains 13 residues. V dropped 6 bases and J dropped 5 bases, with 16 bases sitting between them.

The rearrangement joins TRBV7-9 to TRBJ2-3; 10 positions agree with TRBD2. Germline loops: CDR1 SEHNR, CDR2 FQNEAQ (reference sequence). The CDR3 consists of 17 residues. Losses at the gene ends were 6 bases for V and 2 bases for J; bases not matched to a gene: 11. CDR3 sequence reads: CASRQSGRAPSTDTQYF. DNA of the CDR3: TGTGCCAGCAGACAAAGCGGGAGGGCCCCCTCCACAGATACGCAGTATTTT.

This chain links TRBV11-2 with TRBJ2-7; D is undetermined. Trimming pared 5 bases from V and 4 bases from J, leaving 12 bases between. This CDR3 has 13 amino acids. Germline CDR1 is SGHAT and CDR2 is FQNNGV. The CDR3 nucleotides are TGTGCCAGCAGCGACCCGGGCATATACGAGCAGTACTTC. It codes for CASSDPGIYEQYF.

The rearrangement joins TRBV7-2 to TRBJ2-4; 10 bases line up with TRBD1. CDR1 and CDR2 (germline): SGHTA, FQGNSA. The CDR3 is 19 amino acids. The V and J ends lost 5 bases and 0 bases, in that order; junction bases with no gene match: 13. The CDR3 loop reads CASSRPGQGTTLAKNIQYF. CDR3 nucleotide sequence: TGTGCCAGCAGCAGACCGGGACAGGGGACAACTCTAGCCAAAAACATTCAGTACTTC.

The chain employs TRBV2 and TRBJ2-7, with TRBD1 matching over 9 bases. Losses at the gene ends were 6 bases for V and 6 bases for J; bases not matched to a gene: 6. The CDR3 length is 13 residues. CDR1 and CDR2 from the germline V gene are SNHLY and FYNNEI. The CDR3 DNA is TGTGCCAGCAGAGGACAGGGGTTCGGCGAGCAGTACTTC. It translates to CASRGQGFGEQYF.

The rearrangement joins TRBV2 to TRBJ2-7; D call uncertain. The CDR3 spans 10 residues. Germline loops: CDR1 SNHLY, CDR2 FYNNEI. Trimming shortened V by 2 bases and J by 5 bases, and 1 base separated the two germline ends. The CDR3 reads CASSEHEQYF. For the CDR3, the DNA is TGTGCCAGCAGTGAACACGAGCAGTACTTC.

This clone turned up a few times. This chain connects TRBV18 to TRBJ2-2; 9 positions agree with TRBD2. V lost 2 bases and J lost 6; bases outside the gene matches: 10. Looked up from germline, CDR1 is KGHSH and CDR2 is LQKENI. CDR3 size: 17 residues. CDR3 in amino acids: CASSPSERGAHPGELFF. CDR3 bases: TGTGCCAGCTCACCAAGTGAGCGGGGGGCGCATCCCGGGGAGCTGTTTTTT.